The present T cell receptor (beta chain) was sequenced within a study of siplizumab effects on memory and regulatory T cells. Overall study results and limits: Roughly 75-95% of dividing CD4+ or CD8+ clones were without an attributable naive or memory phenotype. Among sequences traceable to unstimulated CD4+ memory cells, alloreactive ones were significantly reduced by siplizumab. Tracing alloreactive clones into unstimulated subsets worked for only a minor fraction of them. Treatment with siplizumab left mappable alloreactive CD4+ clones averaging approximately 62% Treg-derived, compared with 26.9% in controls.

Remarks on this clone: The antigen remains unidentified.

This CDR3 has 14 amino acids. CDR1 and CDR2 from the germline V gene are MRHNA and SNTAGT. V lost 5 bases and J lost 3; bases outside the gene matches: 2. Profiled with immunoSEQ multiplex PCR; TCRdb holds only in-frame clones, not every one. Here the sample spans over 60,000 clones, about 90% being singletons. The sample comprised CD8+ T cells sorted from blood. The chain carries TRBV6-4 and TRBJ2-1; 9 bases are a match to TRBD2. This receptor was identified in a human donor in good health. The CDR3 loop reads CASSRAGGYNEQFF. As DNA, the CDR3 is TGTGCCAGCAGTCGAGCGGGGGGCTACAATGAGCAGTTCTTC.